These 4 T cell receptor beta chains were all obtained from the same sample, sequenced in a study of blood T cell repertoires in COVID-19. Generated by immunoSEQ multiplex PCR, the TCRdb table keeps only in-frame clones and is missing some. The sample shows 200,000 to 300,000 clones, 84% of them seen only once. The specimen was peripheral blood. These receptor sequences come from a man aged 50-60 years with acute or convalescent COVID-19.

The genes are TRBV30 and TRBJ1-3; D perhaps matches TRBD1 (5 bases). The CDR3 consists of 13 residues. Germline CDR1 and CDR2: GTSNPN and SVGIG (reference sequence). Trimming took 0 bases from V and 3 from J, leaving 6 bases between them. In nucleotides, the CDR3 is TGTGCCTGGAGTGTCAGGGTTGGAAACACCATATATTTT. Its translation is CAWSVRVGNTIYF.

This clone appeared once. The J gene is TRBJ2-1, the V gene TRBV24-1, with 9 bases aligning to TRBD1. This CDR3 contains 15 residues. Germline V gene data show CDR1 as KGHDR and CDR2 as SFDVKD. Unmatched junction bases numbered 7, after V lost 3 bases and J lost 8 bases. CDR3 loop: CATSDTGQGFDEQFF. CDR3 coding DNA: TGTGCCACCAGTGATACCGGACAGGGGTTCGATGAGCAGTTCTTC.

This chain connects TRBV11-2 to TRBJ1-1; D is possibly TRBD1 (6 bases). This CDR3 has 13 amino acids. Germline V lookup: CDR1 SGHAT, CDR2 FQNNGV. V was cut by 5 bases and J by 1 base, with 8 bases left in between. The CDR3 region has the DNA TGTGCCAGCAGCCGGACAGCGAACACTGAAGCTTTCTTT. It translates to CASSRTANTEAFF.

V and J are TRBV21-1 and TRBJ1-3; TRBD1, the table's D call, lacks a check against the DNA. TRBV21-1 is annotated as a pseudogene. This CDR3 region has 16 residues. The CDR3 loop is CASSPRQGVGGNTIYF. CDR3 DNA: TGTGCCAGCAGCCCTCGACAGGGGGTGGGTGGAAACACCATATATTTT.